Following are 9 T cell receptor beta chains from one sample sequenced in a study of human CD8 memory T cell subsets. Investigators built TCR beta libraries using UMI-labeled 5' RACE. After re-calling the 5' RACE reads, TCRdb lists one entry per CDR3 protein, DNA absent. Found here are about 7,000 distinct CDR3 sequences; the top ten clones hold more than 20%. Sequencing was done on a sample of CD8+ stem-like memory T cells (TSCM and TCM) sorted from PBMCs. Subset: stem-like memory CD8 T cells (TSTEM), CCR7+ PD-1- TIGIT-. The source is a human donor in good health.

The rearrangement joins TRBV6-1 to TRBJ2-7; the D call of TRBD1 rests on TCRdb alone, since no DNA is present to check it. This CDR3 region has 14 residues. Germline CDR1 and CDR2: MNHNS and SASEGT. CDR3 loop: CASDRDREPYEQYF.

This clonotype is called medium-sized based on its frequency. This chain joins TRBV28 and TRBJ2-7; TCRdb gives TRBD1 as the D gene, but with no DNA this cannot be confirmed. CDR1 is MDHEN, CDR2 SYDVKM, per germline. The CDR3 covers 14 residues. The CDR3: CASSFWTATYEQYF.

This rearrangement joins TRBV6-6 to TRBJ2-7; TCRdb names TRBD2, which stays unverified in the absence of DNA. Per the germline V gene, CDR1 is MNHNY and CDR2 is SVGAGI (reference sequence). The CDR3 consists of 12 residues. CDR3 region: CASSPAAYEQYF.

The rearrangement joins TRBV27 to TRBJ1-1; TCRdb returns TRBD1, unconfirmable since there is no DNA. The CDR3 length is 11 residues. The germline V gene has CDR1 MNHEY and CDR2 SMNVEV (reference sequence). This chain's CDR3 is CATPRHFEAFF.

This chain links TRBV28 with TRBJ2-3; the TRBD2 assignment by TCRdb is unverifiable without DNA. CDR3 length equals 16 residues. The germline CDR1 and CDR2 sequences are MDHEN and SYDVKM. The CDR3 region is CASSLNSGLAADTQYF.

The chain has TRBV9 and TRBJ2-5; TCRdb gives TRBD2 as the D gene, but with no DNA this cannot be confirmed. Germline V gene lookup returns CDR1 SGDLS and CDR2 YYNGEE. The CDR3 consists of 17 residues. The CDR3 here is CASSETHGLASGETQYF.

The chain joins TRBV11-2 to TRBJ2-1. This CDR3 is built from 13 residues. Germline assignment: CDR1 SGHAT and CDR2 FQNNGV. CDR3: CASSIVSYNEQFF.

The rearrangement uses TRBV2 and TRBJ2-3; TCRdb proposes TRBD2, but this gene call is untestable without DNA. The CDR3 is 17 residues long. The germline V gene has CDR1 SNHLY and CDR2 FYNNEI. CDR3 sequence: CASSASSGLAGTDTQYF. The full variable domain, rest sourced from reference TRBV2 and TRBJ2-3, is EPEVTQTPSHQVTQMGQEVILRCVPISNHLYFYWYRQILGQKVEFLVSFYNNEISEKSEIFDDQFSVERPDGSNFTLKIRSTKLEDSAMYFCASSASSGLAGTDTQYFGPGTRLTVL.

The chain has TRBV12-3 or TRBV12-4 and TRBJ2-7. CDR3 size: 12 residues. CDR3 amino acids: CASSSWLYEQYF.